This TCR beta chain was observed in a study of blood T cell repertoires in COVID-19. Germline V lookup: CDR1 MNHEY, CDR2 SMNVEV (reference sequence). The V end lost 2 bases, the J end lost 2 bases, and 10 bases lay between the germline ends. This CDR3 has 14 amino acids. In the original analysis: Amplified reference gene primers provided the basis for estimating nucleated cell counts. Some clones are missing from TCRdb's copy, which holds only in-frame ones; the method was immunoSEQ multiplex PCR. V, J and clone size are those of that table, while D and trimming were read from the DNA. Of 240,000 or so clones in the sample, approximately 83% were seen once.

This sequence was found in a middle-aged woman with acute COVID-19. Sequencing was done on a sample of PBMCs or T cells enriched from blood (not recorded which). The rearrangement links TRBV27 to TRBJ2-7; D is perhaps TRBD1 (6 bases). The CDR3 DNA reads as TGTGCCAGCAGTTTACTTACAGGGACCTACGAGCAGTACTTC. Protein: CASSLLTGTYEQYF.